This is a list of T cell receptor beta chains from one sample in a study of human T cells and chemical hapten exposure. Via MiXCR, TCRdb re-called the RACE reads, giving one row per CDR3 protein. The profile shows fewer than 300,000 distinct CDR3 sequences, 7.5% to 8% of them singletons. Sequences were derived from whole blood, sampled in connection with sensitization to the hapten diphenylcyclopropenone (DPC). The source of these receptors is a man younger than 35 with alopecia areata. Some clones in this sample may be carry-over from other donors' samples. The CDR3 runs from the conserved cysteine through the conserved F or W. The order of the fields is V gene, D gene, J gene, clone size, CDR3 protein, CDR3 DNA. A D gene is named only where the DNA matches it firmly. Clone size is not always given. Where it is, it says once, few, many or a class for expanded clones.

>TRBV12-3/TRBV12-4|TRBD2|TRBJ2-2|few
CASRTKGLAYTGELFF
TGTGCCAGCAGAACCAAGGGACTAGCCTACACCGGGGAGCTGTTTTTT
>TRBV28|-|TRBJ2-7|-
CASSLGWSYEQYF
TGTGCCAGCAGTTTAGGGTGGTCCTACGAGCAGTACTTC
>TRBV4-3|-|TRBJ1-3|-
CASSQEDADSGNTIYF
TGCGCCAGCAGCCAGGAAGACGCAGACTCTGGAAACACCATATATTTT
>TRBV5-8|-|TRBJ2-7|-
CASSRTLYEQYF
TGTGCCAGCAGCCGGACTCTCTACGAGCAGTACTTC
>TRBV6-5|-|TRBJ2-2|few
CASSYSRRENTGELFF
TGTGCCAGCAGTTACTCGAGGCGGGAGAACACCGGGGAGCTGTTTTTT
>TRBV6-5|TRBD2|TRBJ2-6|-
CASSYSGGAVGGANVLTF
TGTGCCAGCAGTTATAGCGGGGGGGCCGTCGGTGGGGCCAACGTCCTGACTTTC
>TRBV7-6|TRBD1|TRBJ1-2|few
CASSLGTGGANGYTF
TGTGCCAGCAGCTTAGGGACAGGGGGCGCGAATGGCTACACCTTC
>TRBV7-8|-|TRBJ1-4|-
CASSLVRIGGRREKLFF
TGTGCCAGCAGCTTAGTCCGTATCGGGGGGCGCAGGGAAAAACTGTTTTTT
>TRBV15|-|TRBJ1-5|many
CATSRDKGSGQPQHF
TGTGCCACCAGCAGAGATAAGGGGTCGGGTCAGCCCCAGCATTTT
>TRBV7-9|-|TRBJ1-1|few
CASSSLQCTEAFF
TGTGCCAGCAGCTCATTACAGTGCACTGAAGCTTTCTTT
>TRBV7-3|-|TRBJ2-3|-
CASSLNGGDADTQYF
TGTGCCAGCAGCTTAAACGGCGGGGACGCAGATACGCAGTATTTT
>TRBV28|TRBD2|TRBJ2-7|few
CASSLSSGGYEQYF
TGTGCCAGCAGTTTATCCAGCGGGGGCTACGAGCAGTACTTC
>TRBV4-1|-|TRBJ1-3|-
CASSQGAAGNTIYF
TGCGCCAGCAGCCAAGGGGCGGCTGGAAACACCATATATTTT
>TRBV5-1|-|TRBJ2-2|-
CASSPLPLQGANTGELFF
TGCGCCAGCAGCCCCCTCCCGTTGCAAGGAGCGAACACCGGGGAGCTGTTTTTT
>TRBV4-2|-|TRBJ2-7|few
CASSPSGGRYEQYF
TGTGCCAGCAGCCCATCCGGGGGTCGGTACGAGCAGTACTTC
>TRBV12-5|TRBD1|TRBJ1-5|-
CASGPTGTGYQPQHF
TGTGCTAGTGGCCCAACAGGGACAGGGTATCAGCCCCAGCATTTT
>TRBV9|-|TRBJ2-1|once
CASSVGGNLYNEQFF
TGTGCCAGCAGCGTAGGGGGCAATCTCTACAATGAGCAGTTCTTC